The TCR beta chain described here comes from a study of patients and donors after allogeneic stem cell transplantation. Germline V gene lookup returns CDR1 LGHDT and CDR2 YNNKEL (reference sequence). The CDR3 loop spans 17 amino acids. Trimming stripped 0 bases from V and 2 bases from J, with 17 bases between. TCRdb ran MiXCR on the RT-PCR reads and lists one entry per CDR3 protein. Counted here are about 150,000 distinct CDR3 sequences, approximately 22% occurring once; the ten biggest clones make up around 26%. This TCR was recovered from a human donor who was either an allogeneic HSCT recipient or a stem cell or donor lymphocyte infusion donor (not recorded which). It is not recorded whose cells these are; they may come from a transplant donor. The V and J genes are TRBV3-1 and TRBJ2-7; D tentatively fits TRBD1 or TRBD2 (5 bases each). Sequenced: blood, either unsorted or a sorted T cell fraction (not recorded which). CDR3 DNA: TGTGCCAGCAGCCAAGATCTGAGGGGTCTAGCTCCCTACGAGCAGTACTTC. Translating gives CASSQDLRGLAPYEQYF.